This entry lists 14 T cell receptor beta chains sequenced from one sample in a study of shared clonotypes between healthy human individuals. Naive CD8 cells lacked CD45RO, underwent positive selection for CCR7 and left out terminally differentiated effector memory CD45RA+ cells. Generated by immunoSEQ multiplex PCR, the TCRdb table keeps only in-frame clones and is missing some. The sample consists of 1.5 million to 2.5 million clones, about 95% of them appearing once. The sequenced sample was naive CD8+ T cells sorted from blood. The origin of the receptors is a man aged 18-30 years in good health.

This clone was observed once. V usage is TRBV29-1 and J usage is TRBJ2-7; D assignment may be TRBD1 or TRBD2 (6 bases each). The length of the CDR3 is 15 residues. Germline-derived CDR1 and CDR2 are SQVTM and ANQGSEA. The V gene lost 0 bases and the J gene lost 3 bases, with 15 bases spanning the gap. The CDR3: CSVEDMGGLHYEQYF. CDR3 DNA sequence: TGCAGCGTTGAAGACATGGGGGGCCTACACTACGAGCAGTACTTC.

V gene TRBV6-4 combines with J gene TRBJ2-3, with 16 bases that match TRBD2. Trimming removed 2 bases from V and 3 bases from J; junction bases left unmatched: 11. CDR1 is MRHNA, CDR2 SNTAGT, per germline. CDR3 size: 20 residues. The CDR3 loop is CASSDEPGLAGGYCTDTQYF. Written as DNA, the CDR3 is TGTGCCAGCAGTGACGAACCGGGACTAGCGGGAGGGTATTGTACAGATACGCAGTATTTT.

The chain recombines TRBV5-5 with TRBJ1-2, with 11 bases matching TRBD1. V lost 1 base, J lost 7 bases, and 3 bases stayed unmatched. Germline V gene lookup returns CDR1 SGHKS and CDR2 YYEKEE (reference sequence). The CDR3 has 14 residues. CDR3 residues: CASSLSGTGGGYTF. CDR3 nucleotide sequence: TGTGCCAGCAGCTTGTCCGGGACAGGGGGTGGCTACACCTTC.

V and J are TRBV5-1 and TRBJ1-2; TRBD1 agrees at 7 bases. Unmatched junction bases numbered 13, after V lost 2 bases and J lost 3 bases. Germline V gene sequence: CDR1 SGHRS, CDR2 YFSETQ. This CDR3 contains 17 residues. CDR3 in amino acids: CASSFDRDPPMDYGYTF. The CDR3 nucleotides read TGCGCCAGCAGCTTCGACAGGGACCCCCCAATGGACTATGGCTACACCTTC.

A note on this clone: Other DNA sequences within the sample encode an identical CDR3. V is TRBV28 and J is TRBJ1-5; D is possibly TRBD1 (5 bases). Trimming left V 3 bases short and J 4 bases short, with 10 bases between. This CDR3 is built from 14 residues. CDR1 is MDHEN and CDR2 is SYDVKM in the germline V gene. CDR3 nucleotides: TGTGCCAGCAGTTTCCCGGGGGGTAATCAGCCCCAGCATTTT. As protein: CASSFPGGNQPQHF.

The gene calls are TRBV27 and TRBJ2-3, with a possible D match to TRBD2 (6 bases). Between the trimmed V and J ends, which lost 5 bases and 2 bases, there was a span of 26 bases. The germline V gene has CDR1 MNHEY and CDR2 SMNVEV (reference sequence). The CDR3 covers 19 residues. Written as DNA, the CDR3 is TGTGCCAGCAGTCCATACTCGGGGGTCCCCTCTCCTAACACAGATACGCAGTATTTT. Its protein product is CASSPYSGVPSPNTDTQYF.

The CDR3 nucleotides are TGTGCCAGCAGTTCCCTAGCGGGAAATTGGGGCTCCTACGAGCAGTACTTC. Encoded protein: CASSSLAGNWGSYEQYF. The chain is built from TRBV27 and TRBJ2-7, with TRBD2 matching 9 bases. Germline trimming cut 4 bases from V and 0 bases from J; bases unmatched to any gene: 10. Germline V CDR1 and CDR2: MNHEY, SMNVEV (reference sequence). CDR3 length equals 17 residues.

The V and J genes are TRBV15 and TRBJ1-3; D remains ambiguous. Trimming stripped 4 bases from V and 1 base from J, with 11 bases between. The CDR3 has 15 amino acids. Germline loops: CDR1 LNHNV, CDR2 YYDKDF (reference sequence). The chain's CDR3 is CATSITASSGNTIYF. The CDR3 DNA follows: TGTGCCACCAGCATTACAGCCAGTTCTGGAAACACCATATATTTT.

The chain joins TRBV15 to TRBJ2-1; D is possibly TRBD2 (6 bases). Trimming took 3 bases from V and 8 from J, leaving 11 bases between them. The CDR3 extends over 13 amino acids. The germline gives CDR1 LNHNV, CDR2 YYDKDF (reference sequence). The CDR3 DNA sequence: TGTGCCACCAGCAGGCCGCCGGGGGATGAGCAGTTCTTC. Translating gives CATSRPPGDEQFF.

As concerns this clone: Other nucleotide sequences from this sample produce the same CDR3. The chain has TRBV6-5 and TRBJ2-7; possibly TRBD1 for D (5 bases). The ends were cut back, 5 bases at V and 0 bases at J, with 11 bases in the middle. The CDR3 is made up of 14 amino acids. Germline V CDR1 and CDR2: MNHEY, SVGAGI. The CDR3 DNA sequence: TGTGCCAGCAGTCCCCAGGGAAGCTCCTACGAGCAGTACTTC. Translation: CASSPQGSSYEQYF.

The J gene is TRBJ2-1, the V gene TRBV6-1, with TRBD2 matching over 11 bases. Germline loops: CDR1 MNHNS, CDR2 SASEGT. Unmatched junction bases numbered 11, after V lost 0 bases and J lost 7 bases. The CDR3 has 18 residues. CDR3 DNA: TGTGCCAGCAGTGAAGCGACCCTGCTAGCGGGGGGCGGGAATGAGCAGTTCTTC. It specifies CASSEATLLAGGGNEQFF.

With regard to this clone: Additional DNA sequences in this sample encode the identical CDR3. J is TRBJ2-3 and V is TRBV27, with D possibly TRBD1 on 5 matching bases. V was trimmed by 3 bases and J by 0 bases, leaving 13 bases between them. Germline CDR1 and CDR2: MNHEY and SMNVEV (reference sequence). The CDR3 runs 16 residues. The CDR3 reads CASSLLGVTSTDTQYF. As DNA, the CDR3 is TGTGCCAGCAGTTTGTTAGGGGTAACTAGCACAGATACGCAGTATTTT.

The chain is built from TRBV27 and TRBJ1-1; D is unclear. V was cut by 5 bases and J by 4 bases, with 14 bases left in between. The V gene's germline CDR1 is MNHEY and CDR2 SMNVEV (reference sequence). The CDR3 spans 14 residues. CDR3 nucleotides: TGTGCCAGCAGTATGCTATTAGACGCCACTGAAGCTTTCTTT. Translating it yields CASSMLLDATEAFF.

The chain employs TRBV10-3 and TRBJ2-7, with D perhaps TRBD1 (6 bases). The ends were cut back, 4 bases at V and 2 bases at J, with 9 bases in the middle. Per germline, CDR1 ENHRY and CDR2 SYGVKD. The CDR3 spans 13 residues. The CDR3 protein is CAISGQGTYEQYF. The DNA of the CDR3 is TGTGCCATCAGTGGCCAGGGGACCTACGAGCAGTACTTC.